This section outlines one TCR beta chain sequence together with its context. Sequencing used immunoSEQ multiplex PCR; TCRdb keeps in-frame clones, though not all of them. The data contain about 470,000 clones, 75% to 85% of them singletons. The data originate from a study of shared clonotypes between healthy human individuals. This CDR3 is 15 amino acids long. Trimming took off 6 bases at V and 0 bases at J, with 14 bases between the two ends. The germline gives CDR1 MNHEY, CDR2 SMNVEV (reference sequence). Sequencing was performed on PBMCs. V is TRBV27 and J is TRBJ1-1; D gene ambiguous. The TCR was taken from a woman in her forties in good health. Some clones in this sample may be carry-over from other donors' samples. The CDR3 DNA reads as TGTGCCAGCAGCCCGGTAGGCGGGTTGAACACTGAAGCTTTCTTT. It encodes CASSPVGGLNTEAFF.